This TCR beta chain stems from a study of T cells in Graves' hyperthyroidism and ophthalmopathy. Broader study findings: By a 13 V-J model, ophthalmopathy was set apart from stable hyperthyroidism. Before onset, by a median of 6.5 months, the model predicted ophthalmopathy.

CDR1 and CDR2 (germline): MNHEY, SMNVEV (reference sequence). This CDR3 is 15 amino acids long. With V trimmed by 8 bases and J by 7 bases, 11 bases remained unmatched. TCR beta CDR3 regions were amplified from RNA. During a first-round RT-PCR of the TCR CDR3, the HTBI primer set was used. In TCRdb, the multiplex PCR reads were re-called with MiXCR into one record per CDR3 protein. Among about 500,000 distinct CDR3 sequences listed, 17% were seen once. This clonotype was counted ten times or more. The antigen is undetermined. Criteria for exclusion of patients were uncontrolled infection, other autoimmune disease, pregnancy or lactation. Clinical symptoms, serum thyroxine, TRAb, thyroid ultrasound and orbital computed tomography informed diagnoses.

The gene calls are TRBV27 and TRBJ1-6, with 7 bases matching TRBD1. The clonotype was recovered from a woman between 18 and 29 years old with Graves' ophthalmopathy. The sample consisted of blood. The CDR3, as DNA: TGTGCCAGCGGATGGATGGACAGGAGAAATTCACCCCTCCACTTT. It yields the protein CASGWMDRRNSPLHF.